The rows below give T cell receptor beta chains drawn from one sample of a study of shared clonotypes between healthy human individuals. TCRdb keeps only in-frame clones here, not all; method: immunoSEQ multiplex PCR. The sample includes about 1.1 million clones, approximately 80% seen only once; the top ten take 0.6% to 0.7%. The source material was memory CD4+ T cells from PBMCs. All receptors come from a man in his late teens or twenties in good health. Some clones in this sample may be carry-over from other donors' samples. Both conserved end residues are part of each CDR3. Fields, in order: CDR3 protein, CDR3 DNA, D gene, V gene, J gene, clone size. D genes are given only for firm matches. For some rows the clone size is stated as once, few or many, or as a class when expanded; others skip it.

cdr3_aa: CASSHRQGYGYTF
cdr3_nt: TGTGCCAGCAGCCATCGCCAGGGCTATGGCTACACCTTC
d_call: -
v_call: TRBV14
j_call: TRBJ1-2
clone_size: -

cdr3_aa: CASSLGLAEGTDTQYF
cdr3_nt: TGTGCCAGCAGCTTAGGACTCGCGGAGGGGACAGATACGCAGTATTTT
d_call: -
v_call: TRBV7-9
j_call: TRBJ2-3
clone_size: -

cdr3_aa: CASSQGSGLGQGISPLHF
cdr3_nt: TGCGCCAGCAGCCAAGGATCTGGCTTAGGGCAGGGGATTTCACCCCTCCACTTT
d_call: -
v_call: TRBV4-1
j_call: TRBJ1-6
clone_size: -

cdr3_aa: CASSLRAGDPTQYF
cdr3_nt: TGCGCCAGCAGCTTGCGTGCGGGAGACCCTACGCAGTATTTT
d_call: TRBD2
v_call: TRBV5-1
j_call: TRBJ2-3
clone_size: -

cdr3_aa: CASGTGTSGSWSTDTQYF
cdr3_nt: TGCGCCAGCGGCACCGGGACTAGCGGGAGCTGGAGCACAGATACGCAGTATTTT
d_call: TRBD2
v_call: TRBV5-1
j_call: TRBJ2-3
clone_size: -

cdr3_aa: CASSLDGGYSYNEQFF
cdr3_nt: TGTGCCAGCAGTTTGGACGGCGGTTACTCCTACAATGAGCAGTTCTTC
d_call: -
v_call: TRBV27
j_call: TRBJ2-1
clone_size: once

cdr3_aa: CASSLTGREQYF
cdr3_nt: TGCGCCAGCAGCTTGACTGGGCGAGAGCAGTACTTC
d_call: -
v_call: TRBV5-1
j_call: TRBJ2-7
clone_size: few

cdr3_aa: CASSLDSRENQPQHF
cdr3_nt: TGTGCCAGCAGCTTGGATTCGCGGGAAAATCAGCCCCAGCATTTT
d_call: -
v_call: TRBV5-6
j_call: TRBJ1-5
clone_size: -

cdr3_aa: CASSTPGLGEETQYF
cdr3_nt: TGTGCCAGCAGTACTCCGGGACTAGGGGAGGAGACCCAGTACTTC
d_call: TRBD2
v_call: TRBV28
j_call: TRBJ2-5
clone_size: -

cdr3_aa: CASSPTLPGVGEQYF
cdr3_nt: TGTGCCAGCAGCCCCACCCTCCCGGGGGTCGGCGAGCAGTACTTC
d_call: -
v_call: TRBV7-3
j_call: TRBJ2-7
clone_size: -

cdr3_aa: CASRAGAGYGYTF
cdr3_nt: TGTGCCAGCAGGGCGGGGGCAGGCTATGGCTACACCTTC
d_call: -
v_call: TRBV6-1
j_call: TRBJ1-2
clone_size: -

cdr3_aa: CAWSRDRRNSPLHF
cdr3_nt: TGTGCCTGGAGTCGGGACAGGCGAAATTCACCCCTCCACTTT
d_call: TRBD1
v_call: TRBV30
j_call: TRBJ1-6
clone_size: -

cdr3_aa: CATLNAGAEDTGELFF
cdr3_nt: TGTGCCACCCTTAACGCGGGCGCAGAGGACACCGGGGAGCTGTTTTTT
d_call: -
v_call: TRBV28
j_call: TRBJ2-2
clone_size: -

cdr3_aa: CASSSSRGNEKLFF
cdr3_nt: TGCGCCAGCAGTAGCAGCCGGGGCAATGAAAAACTGTTTTTT
d_call: -
v_call: TRBV10-2
j_call: TRBJ1-4
clone_size: few

cdr3_aa: CAWNLRFNEQFF
cdr3_nt: TGTGCCTGGAACCTACGGTTCAATGAGCAGTTCTTC
d_call: -
v_call: TRBV30
j_call: TRBJ2-1
clone_size: -

cdr3_aa: CASSPGGVSSYEQYF
cdr3_nt: TGTGCCAGTAGCCCGGGCGGGGTAAGCTCCTACGAGCAGTACTTC
d_call: -
v_call: TRBV19
j_call: TRBJ2-7
clone_size: -

cdr3_aa: CASSVGTGVNYGYTF
cdr3_nt: TGTGCCAGCAGCGTGGGGACAGGGGTTAACTATGGCTACACCTTC
d_call: TRBD1
v_call: TRBV7-9
j_call: TRBJ1-2
clone_size: once

cdr3_aa: CASSRALGSGYTF
cdr3_nt: TGTGCCAGCAGCCGCGCCCTTGGCAGTGGCTACACCTTC
d_call: -
v_call: TRBV9
j_call: TRBJ1-2
clone_size: -

cdr3_aa: CAISSAGSSYEQYF
cdr3_nt: TGTGCCATCAGTTCGGCGGGTAGCTCCTACGAGCAGTACTTC
d_call: -
v_call: TRBV10-3
j_call: TRBJ2-7
clone_size: -

cdr3_aa: CASTGLAGGIDTQYF
cdr3_nt: TGTGCCAGCACGGGACTAGCGGGAGGGATAGATACGCAGTATTTT
d_call: TRBD2
v_call: TRBV6-6
j_call: TRBJ2-3
clone_size: -

cdr3_aa: CASFNRDRGDEQYF
cdr3_nt: TGTGCCAGCTTTAACCGGGACAGGGGAGACGAGCAGTACTTC
d_call: TRBD1
v_call: TRBV6-1
j_call: TRBJ2-7
clone_size: -

cdr3_aa: CASSLSAQGINEKLFF
cdr3_nt: TGTGCCAGCTCACTGTCTGCACAGGGGATAAATGAAAAACTGTTTTTT
d_call: TRBD1
v_call: TRBV18
j_call: TRBJ1-4
clone_size: few

cdr3_aa: CASSGRGQGTYNEQFF
cdr3_nt: TGTGCCAGCAGTGGCCGGGGACAGGGGACTTACAATGAGCAGTTCTTC
d_call: TRBD1
v_call: TRBV6-6
j_call: TRBJ2-1
clone_size: many

cdr3_aa: CASSQADRGGPQHF
cdr3_nt: TGCGCCAGCAGCCAAGCTGACAGAGGTGGGCCCCAGCATTTT
d_call: -
v_call: TRBV4-1
j_call: TRBJ1-5
clone_size: once

cdr3_aa: CASSQGPTQGYYGYTF
cdr3_nt: TGCGCCAGCAGCCAAGGTCCAACGCAGGGTTACTATGGCTACACCTTC
d_call: -
v_call: TRBV4-1
j_call: TRBJ1-2
clone_size: -

cdr3_aa: CASSPGTGDEKLFF
cdr3_nt: TGTGCCAGCAGCCCCGGGACAGGGGACGAAAAACTGTTTTTT
d_call: TRBD1
v_call: TRBV7-9
j_call: TRBJ1-4
clone_size: many

cdr3_aa: CATSTRTVPGELFF
cdr3_nt: TGTGCCACCAGCACACGGACAGTTCCCGGGGAGCTGTTTTTT
d_call: -
v_call: TRBV15
j_call: TRBJ2-2
clone_size: -

cdr3_aa: CASSQRTGGYTGELFF
cdr3_nt: TGCGCCAGCAGCCAACGGACAGGGGGGTACACCGGGGAGCTGTTTTTT
d_call: TRBD1
v_call: TRBV4-3
j_call: TRBJ2-2
clone_size: -

cdr3_aa: CASSLRAGLAGEAGELFF
cdr3_nt: TGTGCCAGCAGCTTAAGGGCGGGACTAGCGGGAGAGGCCGGGGAGCTGTTTTTT
d_call: TRBD2
v_call: TRBV7-3
j_call: TRBJ2-2
clone_size: -

cdr3_aa: CSVGTGTDTQYF
cdr3_nt: TGCAGCGTTGGGACCGGCACAGATACGCAGTATTTT
d_call: -
v_call: TRBV29-1
j_call: TRBJ2-3
clone_size: -

cdr3_aa: CASSPGGSLTEAFF
cdr3_nt: TGCGCCAGCAGTCCAGGGGGTTCCCTCACTGAAGCTTTCTTT
d_call: TRBD1
v_call: TRBV5-1
j_call: TRBJ1-1
clone_size: -

cdr3_aa: CASSEYEEERAINQPQHF
cdr3_nt: TGTGCCAGCAGTGAATACGAGGAGGAGCGGGCCATCAATCAGCCCCAGCATTTT
d_call: -
v_call: TRBV25-1
j_call: TRBJ1-5
clone_size: -

cdr3_aa: CAISENPDPRNNEQFF
cdr3_nt: TGTGCCATCAGTGAGAATCCGGATCCGAGAAACAATGAGCAGTTCTTC
d_call: -
v_call: TRBV10-3
j_call: TRBJ2-1
clone_size: -

cdr3_aa: CASSLVGRTIENIQYF
cdr3_nt: TGTGCCAGCAGCTTAGTCGGGAGGACTATCGAAAACATTCAGTACTTC
d_call: TRBD2
v_call: TRBV7-2
j_call: TRBJ2-4
clone_size: -

cdr3_aa: CASSHFTGTGNPYEQYF
cdr3_nt: TGTGCCAGTAGCCATTTCACCGGGACAGGGAATCCCTACGAGCAGTACTTC
d_call: TRBD1
v_call: TRBV19
j_call: TRBJ2-7
clone_size: -

cdr3_aa: CASSLAGWGYEQYF
cdr3_nt: TGTGCCAGCAGCTTAGCAGGGTGGGGGTACGAGCAGTACTTC
d_call: -
v_call: TRBV7-9
j_call: TRBJ2-7
clone_size: -

cdr3_aa: CATGGLPCDTQYF
cdr3_nt: TGTGCCACCGGGGGACTACCTTGCGATACGCAGTATTTT
d_call: -
v_call: TRBV21-1
j_call: TRBJ2-3
clone_size: -

cdr3_aa: CASSLAGGPRDEQFF
cdr3_nt: TGTGCCAGCAGCTTAGCGGGAGGGCCTCGGGATGAGCAGTTCTTC
d_call: TRBD2
v_call: TRBV5-4
j_call: TRBJ2-1
clone_size: -

cdr3_aa: CAWSHIDATNEKLFF
cdr3_nt: TGTGCCTGGAGCCACATTGACGCAACTAATGAAAAACTGTTTTTT
d_call: -
v_call: TRBV30
j_call: TRBJ1-4
clone_size: -

cdr3_aa: CASSLDGGTENIQYF
cdr3_nt: TGCGCCAGCAGCTTGGATGGGGGGACGGAAAACATTCAGTACTTC
d_call: -
v_call: TRBV5-1
j_call: TRBJ2-4
clone_size: -

cdr3_aa: CASSPDWGLAETQYF
cdr3_nt: TGTGCCAGCAGCCCGGACTGGGGTCTGGCCGAGACCCAGTACTTC
d_call: -
v_call: TRBV11-2
j_call: TRBJ2-5
clone_size: -

cdr3_aa: CASSQGGWSYNEQFF
cdr3_nt: TGCGCCAGCAGCCAAGGGGGTTGGTCCTACAATGAGCAGTTCTTC
d_call: -
v_call: TRBV4-3
j_call: TRBJ2-1
clone_size: -

cdr3_aa: CASSSRTSGRNNEQFF
cdr3_nt: TGTGCCAGCAGCTCCAGGACTAGCGGGAGAAACAATGAGCAGTTCTTC
d_call: TRBD2
v_call: TRBV7-2
j_call: TRBJ2-1
clone_size: -